The 4 T cell receptor beta chains below come from one sample, sequenced in a study of blood T cell repertoires in COVID-19. TCRdb's copy holds only in-frame clones and misses some; the assay was immunoSEQ multiplex PCR. The table lists under 250,000 clones, roughly 80% of them singletons. The sequencing sample was made of peripheral blood. The receptors derive from a man aged 45 to 65 with active or convalescent COVID-19.

The V call is TRBV9, the J call TRBJ2-3; 10 bases are a match to TRBD2. CDR1 is SGDLS, CDR2 YYNGEE, per germline. The CDR3 is made up of 15 amino acids. The J segment lost 6 bases and the V segment lost 2 bases, leaving 6 bases of the junction unmatched. CDR3 DNA: TGTGCCAGCAGCGTCCTTAGCGGGGGGCCGGATACGCAGTATTTT. It is translated as CASSVLSGGPDTQYF. Supplemented by reference TRBV9 and TRBJ2-3, the full variable domain reads DSGVTQTPKHLITATGQRVTLRCSPRSGDLSVYWYQQSLDQGLQFLIQYYNGEERAKGNILERFSAQQFPDLHSELNLSSLELGDSALYFCASSVLSGGPDTQYFGPGTRLTVL.

J is TRBJ1-1 and V is TRBV27; no clear D. The germline V and J ends were trimmed by 6 bases and 5 bases, with 16 bases remaining between them. Per germline, CDR1 MNHEY and CDR2 SMNVEV (reference sequence). This CDR3 contains 14 residues. As DNA, the CDR3 is TGTGCCAGCAGCCCCCTGGGAGGAGGGACTGAAGCTTTCTTT. Its translation is CASSPLGGGTEAFF.

The genes are TRBV5-8 and TRBJ1-5; D may be TRBD1 (6 bases). V lost 4 bases and J 2 bases, leaving 13 bases between the germline ends. Per the germline V gene, CDR1 is SGHTS and CDR2 is YDEGEE. This CDR3 spans 15 amino acids. CDR3 residues: CASSPRAGGNQPQHF. The DNA of the CDR3 is TGTGCCAGCAGCCCCCGGGCAGGGGGCAATCAGCCCCAGCATTTT.

This clone was observed a handful of times. The chain combines TRBV2 with TRBJ2-7; 10 bases fit TRBD2. This CDR3 comprises 16 residues. Trimming cost V 6 bases and J 6 bases; bases outside gene matches: 14. Germline values: CDR1 SNHLY, CDR2 FYNNEI. The CDR3 sequence: CASSILEGLARREQYF. For the CDR3, the DNA is TGTGCCAGCAGCATTCTGGAGGGACTAGCGCGTCGCGAGCAGTACTTC.